This T cell receptor beta chain was sequenced in a study of blood T cell repertoires in COVID-19. Some clones are missing from TCRdb's copy, which holds only in-frame ones; the method was immunoSEQ multiplex PCR. The table records 200,000 or so clones, 65% to 90% of them present only once. Germline V lookup: CDR1 SGHKS, CDR2 YYEKEE (reference sequence). The CDR3 covers 15 residues. V lost 2 bases, J lost 6 bases, and 9 bases stayed unmatched. The genes are TRBV5-5 and TRBJ1-2; the match to TRBD1 covers 8 bases. This TCR derives from a man older than 75 with acute or convalescent COVID-19. The specimen was peripheral blood. This CDR3 reads CASSLYNRGRDGYTF. The CDR3 nucleotides read TGTGCCAGCAGCTTATATAACAGGGGGAGGGATGGCTACACCTTC. Complete variable domain (other parts from reference TRBV5-5 and TRBJ1-2): DAGVTQSPTHLIKTRGQQVTLRCSPISGHKSVSWYQQVLGQGPQFIFQYYEKEERGRGNFPDRFSARQFPNYSSELNVNALLLGDSALYLCASSLYNRGRDGYTFGSGTRLTVV.